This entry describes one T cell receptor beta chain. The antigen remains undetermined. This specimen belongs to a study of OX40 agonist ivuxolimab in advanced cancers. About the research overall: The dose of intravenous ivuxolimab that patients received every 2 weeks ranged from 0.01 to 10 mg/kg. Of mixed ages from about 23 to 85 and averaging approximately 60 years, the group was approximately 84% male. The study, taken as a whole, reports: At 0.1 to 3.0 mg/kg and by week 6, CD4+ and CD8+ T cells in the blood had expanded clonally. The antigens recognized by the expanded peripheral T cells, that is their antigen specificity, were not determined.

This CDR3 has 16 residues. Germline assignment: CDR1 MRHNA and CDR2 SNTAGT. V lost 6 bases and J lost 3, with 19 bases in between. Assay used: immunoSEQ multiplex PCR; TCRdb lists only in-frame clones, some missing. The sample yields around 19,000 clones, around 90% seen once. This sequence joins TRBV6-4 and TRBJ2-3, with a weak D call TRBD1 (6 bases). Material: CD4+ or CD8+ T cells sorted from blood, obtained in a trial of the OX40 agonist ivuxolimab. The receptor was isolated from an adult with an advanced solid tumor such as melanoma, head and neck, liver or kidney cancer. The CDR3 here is CASSSTGSFATDTQYF. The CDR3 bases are TGTGCCAGCAGCTCCACAGGGTCGTTCGCGACAGATACGCAGTATTTT.